This T cell receptor (beta chain) was found in a study of cytomegalovirus exposure and HLA in healthy donors. Overall study context: Early on, a data release was issued that held some 91 million unique TCRs from HLA-typed donors.

Healthy donors of bone marrow made up the group. The CDR3 has 16 residues. Germline V lookup: CDR1 SGDLS, CDR2 YYNGEE. Trimming took off 0 bases at V and 5 bases at J, with 17 bases between the two ends. The PCR ran on 60 Vbeta and 13 Jbeta primers. This table comes from immunoSEQ multiplex PCR, and its TCRdb copy is limited to in-frame clones, with some not included. The table lists some 160,000 clones, roughly 80% of them singletons. The receptor was derived from a male donor in good health and CMV-seronegative. Sequenced material: PBMCs. The genes are TRBV9 and TRBJ1-2; tentatively, D is TRBD1 (6 bases). The CDR3 region has the DNA TGTGCCAGCAGCGTAGTGGGACAATCCGGTGCGTATGGCTACACCTTC. Translation gives CASSVVGQSGAYGYTF.